This T cell receptor beta chain was sequenced during a study of shared clonotypes between healthy human individuals. Study summary: CD4 naive and memory got three plates each, CD8 naive two, CD8 memory one.

Study results and limitations: Donor scarcity curtailed the genetic and exposure-history diversity represented herein.

For this clone: Its antigen is unidentified.

Produced via immunoSEQ multiplex PCR; TCRdb's table is partial and in-frame only. The data show nearly 1 million clones, over 75% seen once. The CDR3 totals 16 residues. From germline, CDR1 is SGHVS and CDR2 FNYEAQ. The V gene end was trimmed by 0 bases and the J gene end by 5 bases; junction bases not matched to a gene: 9. The receptor's source is a man aged 18 to 29 in good health. The sequenced sample consisted of memory CD4+ T cells sorted from blood. Subset described: CD45RA-negative fraction. This rearrangement joins TRBV7-6 to TRBJ2-5; TRBD2 aligns across 7 bases. The CDR3 protein is CASSLAHGRSIETQYF. The CDR3 nucleotides are TGTGCCAGCAGCTTAGCCCACGGGAGGTCGATTGAGACCCAGTACTTC. The complete variable domain, with remaining parts taken from reference TRBV7-6 and TRBJ2-5, reads GAGVSQSPRYKVTKRGQDVALRCDPISGHVSLYWYRQALGQGPEFLTYFNYEAQQDKSGLPNDRFSAERPEGSISTLTIQRTEQRDSAMYRCASSLAHGRSIETQYFGPGTRLLVL.